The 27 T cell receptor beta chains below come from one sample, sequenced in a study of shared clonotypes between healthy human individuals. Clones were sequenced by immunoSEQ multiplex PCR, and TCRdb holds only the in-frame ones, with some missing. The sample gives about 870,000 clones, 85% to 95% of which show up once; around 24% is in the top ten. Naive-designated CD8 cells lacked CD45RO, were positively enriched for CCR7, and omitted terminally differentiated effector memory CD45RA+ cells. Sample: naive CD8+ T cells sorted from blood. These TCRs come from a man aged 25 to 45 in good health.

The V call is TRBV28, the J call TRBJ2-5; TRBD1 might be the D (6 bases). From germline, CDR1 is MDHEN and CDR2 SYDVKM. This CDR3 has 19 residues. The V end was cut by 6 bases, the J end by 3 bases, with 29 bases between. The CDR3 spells CASRLQWGQEVEGEETQYF. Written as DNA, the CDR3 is TGTGCCAGCAGACTCCAATGGGGCCAAGAGGTCGAGGGGGAAGAGACCCAGTACTTC.

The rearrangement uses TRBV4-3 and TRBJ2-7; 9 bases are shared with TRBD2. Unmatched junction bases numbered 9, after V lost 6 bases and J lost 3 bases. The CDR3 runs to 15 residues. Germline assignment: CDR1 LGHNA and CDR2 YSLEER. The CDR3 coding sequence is TGCGCCAGCAGGATGTCGGCTAGCGGGGTCTACGAGCAGTACTTC. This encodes CASRMSASGVYEQYF.

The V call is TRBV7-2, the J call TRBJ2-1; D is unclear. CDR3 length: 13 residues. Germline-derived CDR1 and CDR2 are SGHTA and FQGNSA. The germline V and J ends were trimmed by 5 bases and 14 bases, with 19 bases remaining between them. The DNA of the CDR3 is TGTGCCAGCAGCGTAGTACACCCCGCCGAGGAGTTCTTC. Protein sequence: CASSVVHPAEEFF. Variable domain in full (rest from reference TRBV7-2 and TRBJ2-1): GAGVSQSPSNKVTEKGKDVELRCDPISGHTALYWYRQSLGQGLEFLIYFQGNSAPDKSGLPSDRFSAERTGGSVSTLTIQRTQQEDSAVYLCASSVVHPAEEFFGPGTRLTVL.

DNA of the CDR3: TGCAGCGTTGATCTCGCGGTAGCGGGCAGTGAGCAGTTCTTC. Translation: CSVDLAVAGSEQFF. The chain is built from TRBV29-1 and TRBJ2-1, with 7 positions matching TRBD2. V trimming: 3 bases; J trimming: 9 bases; junction bases outside the gene matches: 11. The CDR3 is 14 amino acids. CDR1 and CDR2 from the germline V gene are SQVTM and ANQGSEA.

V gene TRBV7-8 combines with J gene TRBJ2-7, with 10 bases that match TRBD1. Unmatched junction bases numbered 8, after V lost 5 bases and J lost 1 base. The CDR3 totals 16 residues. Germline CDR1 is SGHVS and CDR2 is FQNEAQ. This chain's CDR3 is CASSDPGQGTSYEQYF. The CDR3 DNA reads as TGTGCCAGCAGCGACCCGGGACAGGGGACGTCCTACGAGCAGTACTTC. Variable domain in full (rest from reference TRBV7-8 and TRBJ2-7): GAGVSQSPRYKVAKRGQDVALRCDPISGHVSLFWYQQALGQGPEFLTYFQNEAQLDKSGLPSDRFFAERPEGSVSTLKIQRTQQEDSAVYLCASSDPGQGTSYEQYFGPGTRLTVT.

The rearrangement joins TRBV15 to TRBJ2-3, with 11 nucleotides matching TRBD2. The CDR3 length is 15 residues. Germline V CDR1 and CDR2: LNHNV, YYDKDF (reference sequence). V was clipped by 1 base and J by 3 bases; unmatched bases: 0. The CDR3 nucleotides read TGTGCCACCAGCAGAGGACTAGCGGGGACAGATACGCAGTATTTT. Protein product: CATSRGLAGTDTQYF.

The CDR3 is CASGLAALTDTQYF. The DNA for the CDR3 is TGCGCCAGCGGGCTAGCGGCACTCACAGATACGCAGTATTTT. J is TRBJ2-3 and V is TRBV5-1; 7 positions agree with TRBD2. The junction had 7 bases not matched to a gene; V was cut back by 7 bases and J by 2 bases. CDR1 SGHRS and CDR2 YFSETQ come from the germline V gene. The CDR3 extends over 14 amino acids.

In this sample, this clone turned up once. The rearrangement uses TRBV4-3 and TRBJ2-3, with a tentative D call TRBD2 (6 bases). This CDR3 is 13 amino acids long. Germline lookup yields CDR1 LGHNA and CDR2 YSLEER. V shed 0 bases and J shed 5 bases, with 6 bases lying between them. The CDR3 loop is CASSQDGGDTQYF. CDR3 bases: TGCGCCAGCAGCCAAGACGGGGGAGATACGCAGTATTTT.

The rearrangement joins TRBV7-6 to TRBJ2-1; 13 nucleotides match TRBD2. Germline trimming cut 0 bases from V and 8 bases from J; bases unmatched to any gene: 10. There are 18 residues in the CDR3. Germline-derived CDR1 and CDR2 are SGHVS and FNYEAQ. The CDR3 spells CASSLAGLAGLKSDEQFF. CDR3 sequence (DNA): TGTGCCAGCAGCTTAGCGGGACTAGCGGGATTGAAAAGCGATGAGCAGTTCTTC.

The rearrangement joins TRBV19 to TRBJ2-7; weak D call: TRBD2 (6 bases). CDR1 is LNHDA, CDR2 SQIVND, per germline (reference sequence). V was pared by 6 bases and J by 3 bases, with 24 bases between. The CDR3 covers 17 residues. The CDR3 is CASSTLRTGTPFYEQYF. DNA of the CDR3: TGTGCCAGTAGCACCTTACGAACCGGGACTCCATTCTACGAGCAGTACTTC.

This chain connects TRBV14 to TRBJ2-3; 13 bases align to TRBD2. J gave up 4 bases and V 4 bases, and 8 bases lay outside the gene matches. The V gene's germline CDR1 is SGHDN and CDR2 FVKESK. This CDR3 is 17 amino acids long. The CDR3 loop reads CASSPRTSGSPPDTQYF. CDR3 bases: TGTGCCAGCAGCCCTCGGACTAGCGGGAGTCCCCCAGATACGCAGTATTTT.

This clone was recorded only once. CDR3 bases: TGTGCCAGTAGTATAGCTCGCACCACTGAAGCTTTCTTT. Translating it yields CASSIARTTEAFF. The chain joins TRBV19 to TRBJ1-1, with D hard to call. V was cut by 1 base and J by 4 bases, with 7 bases left in between. The CDR3 runs 13 residues. Germline V CDR1 and CDR2: LNHDA, SQIVND (reference sequence).

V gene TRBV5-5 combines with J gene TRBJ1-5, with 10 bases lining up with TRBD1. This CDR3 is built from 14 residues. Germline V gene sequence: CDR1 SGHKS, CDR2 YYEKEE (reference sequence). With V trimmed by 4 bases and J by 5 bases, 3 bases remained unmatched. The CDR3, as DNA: TGTGCCAGCAGCCATGGGACAGGGGATCAGCCCCAGCATTTT. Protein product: CASSHGTGDQPQHF.

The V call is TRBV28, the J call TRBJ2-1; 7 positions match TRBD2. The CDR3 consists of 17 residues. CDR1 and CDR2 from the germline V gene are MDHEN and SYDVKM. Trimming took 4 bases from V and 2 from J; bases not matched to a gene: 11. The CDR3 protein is CASSSPLAGRTYNEQFF. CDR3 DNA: TGTGCCAGCAGTTCTCCCCTAGCCGGGAGGACCTACAATGAGCAGTTCTTC.

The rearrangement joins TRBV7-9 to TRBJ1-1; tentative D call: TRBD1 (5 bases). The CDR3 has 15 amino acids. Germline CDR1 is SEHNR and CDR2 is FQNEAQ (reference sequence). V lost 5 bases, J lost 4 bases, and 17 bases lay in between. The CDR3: CASSPNLGVTTEAFF. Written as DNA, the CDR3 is TGTGCCAGCAGCCCCAACTTGGGGGTGACCACTGAAGCTTTCTTT.

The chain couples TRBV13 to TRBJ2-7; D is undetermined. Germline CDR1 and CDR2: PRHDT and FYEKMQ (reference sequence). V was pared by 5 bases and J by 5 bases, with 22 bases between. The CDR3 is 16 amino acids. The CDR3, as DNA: TGTGCCAGCAGCCCGGGTTCCTTGATGGAGTTCGACGAGCAGTACTTC. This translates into CASSPGSLMEFDEQYF.

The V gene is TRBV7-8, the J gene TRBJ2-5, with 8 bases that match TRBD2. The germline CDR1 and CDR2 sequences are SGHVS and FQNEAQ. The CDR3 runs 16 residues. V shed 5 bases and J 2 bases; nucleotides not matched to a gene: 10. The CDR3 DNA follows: TGTGCCAGCAGCCTGACCGGGACTAGTAGTCAAGAGACCCAGTACTTC. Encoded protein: CASSLTGTSSQETQYF.

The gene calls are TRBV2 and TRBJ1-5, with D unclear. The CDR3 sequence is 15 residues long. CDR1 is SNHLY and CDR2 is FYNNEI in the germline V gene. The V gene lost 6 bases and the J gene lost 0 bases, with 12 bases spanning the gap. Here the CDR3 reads CASSPLVNSNQPQHF. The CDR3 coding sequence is TGTGCCAGCAGCCCCCTGGTCAATAGCAATCAGCCCCAGCATTTT.

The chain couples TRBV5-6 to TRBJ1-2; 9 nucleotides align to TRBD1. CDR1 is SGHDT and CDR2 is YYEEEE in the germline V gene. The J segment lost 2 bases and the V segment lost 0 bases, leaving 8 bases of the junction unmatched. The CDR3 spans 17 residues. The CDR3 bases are TGTGCCAGCAGCTTGGGAGGGACAGGGTACTCGAACTATGGCTACACCTTC. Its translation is CASSLGGTGYSNYGYTF.

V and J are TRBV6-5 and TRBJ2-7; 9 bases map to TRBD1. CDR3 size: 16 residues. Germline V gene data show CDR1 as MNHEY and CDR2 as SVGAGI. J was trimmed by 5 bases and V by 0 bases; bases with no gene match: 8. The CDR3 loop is CASSYSIGTGLDEQYF. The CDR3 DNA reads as TGTGCCAGCAGTTACTCCATCGGGACAGGGCTGGACGAGCAGTACTTC.

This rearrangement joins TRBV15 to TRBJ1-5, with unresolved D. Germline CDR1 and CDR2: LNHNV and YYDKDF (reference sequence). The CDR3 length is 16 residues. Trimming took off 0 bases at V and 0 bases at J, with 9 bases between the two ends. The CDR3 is CATSRDLAVSNQPQHF. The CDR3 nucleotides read TGTGCCACCAGCAGAGATCTTGCGGTTAGCAATCAGCCCCAGCATTTT.

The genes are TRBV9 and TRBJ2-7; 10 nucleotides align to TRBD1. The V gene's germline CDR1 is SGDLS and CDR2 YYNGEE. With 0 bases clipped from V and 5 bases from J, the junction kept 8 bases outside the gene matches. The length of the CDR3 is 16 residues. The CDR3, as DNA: TGTGCCAGCAGCGTAGATCCGGGACAGGGGCGTGACGAGCAGTACTTC. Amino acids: CASSVDPGQGRDEQYF.

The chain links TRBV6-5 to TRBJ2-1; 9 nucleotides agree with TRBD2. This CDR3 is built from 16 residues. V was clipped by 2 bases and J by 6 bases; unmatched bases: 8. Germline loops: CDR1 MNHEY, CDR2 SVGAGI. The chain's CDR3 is CASSYPSAGGINEQFF. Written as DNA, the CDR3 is TGTGCCAGCAGTTACCCAAGCGCGGGAGGGATCAATGAGCAGTTCTTC.

The CDR3 nucleotides read TGTGCCAGCAGCGTAGGTTCTAGCGGGATCACAGATACGCAGTATTTT. This translates into CASSVGSSGITDTQYF. This rearrangement joins TRBV9 to TRBJ2-3, with TRBD2 identical over 9 bases. The CDR3 contains 16 residues. Germline V gene sequence: CDR1 SGDLS, CDR2 YYNGEE. Germline trimming cut 0 bases from V and 2 bases from J; bases unmatched to any gene: 4.

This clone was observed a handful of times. CDR3: CASSQEGPGQGNEKLFF. CDR3 nucleotide sequence: TGCGCCAGCAGCCAAGAGGGGCCGGGACAGGGGAATGAAAAACTGTTTTTT. The rearrangement links TRBV4-3 to TRBJ1-4, with 10 bases lining up with TRBD1. The V and J ends lost 0 bases and 5 bases, in that order; junction bases with no gene match: 6. This CDR3 has 17 amino acids. Per germline, CDR1 LGHNA and CDR2 YSLEER.

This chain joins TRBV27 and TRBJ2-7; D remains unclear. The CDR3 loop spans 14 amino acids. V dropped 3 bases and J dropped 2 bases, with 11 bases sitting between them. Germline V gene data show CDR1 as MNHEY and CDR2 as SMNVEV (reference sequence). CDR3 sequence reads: CASSFASATYEQYF. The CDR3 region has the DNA TGTGCCAGCAGTTTTGCATCAGCTACCTACGAGCAGTACTTC.

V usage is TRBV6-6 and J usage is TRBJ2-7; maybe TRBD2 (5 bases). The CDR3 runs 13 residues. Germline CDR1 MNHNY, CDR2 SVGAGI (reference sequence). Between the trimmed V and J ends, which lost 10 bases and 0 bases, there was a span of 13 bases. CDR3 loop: CATSHRASYEQYF. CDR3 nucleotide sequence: TGTGCCACTAGCCATCGGGCCTCCTACGAGCAGTACTTC.